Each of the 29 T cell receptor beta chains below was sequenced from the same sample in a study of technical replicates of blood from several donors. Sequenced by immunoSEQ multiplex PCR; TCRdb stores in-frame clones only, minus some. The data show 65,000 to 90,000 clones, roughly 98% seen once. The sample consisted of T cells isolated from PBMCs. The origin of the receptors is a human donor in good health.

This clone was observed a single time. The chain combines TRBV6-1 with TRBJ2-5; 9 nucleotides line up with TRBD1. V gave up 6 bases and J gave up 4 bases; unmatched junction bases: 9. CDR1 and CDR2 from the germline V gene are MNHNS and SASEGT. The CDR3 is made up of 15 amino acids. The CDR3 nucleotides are TGTGCCAGCAGGTCGCCGGGACAGGGTAGAGAGACCCAGTACTTC. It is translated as CASRSPGQGRETQYF.

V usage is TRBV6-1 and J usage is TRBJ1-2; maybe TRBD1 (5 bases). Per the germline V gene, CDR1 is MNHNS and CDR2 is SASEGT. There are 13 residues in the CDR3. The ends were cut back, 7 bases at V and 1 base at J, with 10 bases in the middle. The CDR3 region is CASTSGFNYGYTF. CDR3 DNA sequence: TGTGCCAGCACGTCAGGGTTTAACTATGGCTACACCTTC.

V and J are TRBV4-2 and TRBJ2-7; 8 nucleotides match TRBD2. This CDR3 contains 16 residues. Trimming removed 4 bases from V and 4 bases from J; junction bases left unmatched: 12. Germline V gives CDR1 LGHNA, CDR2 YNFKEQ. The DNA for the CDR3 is TGTGCCAGCAGCCCCGAAGGGGGGACTAGTATTTACGAGCAGTACTTC. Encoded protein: CASSPEGGTSIYEQYF.

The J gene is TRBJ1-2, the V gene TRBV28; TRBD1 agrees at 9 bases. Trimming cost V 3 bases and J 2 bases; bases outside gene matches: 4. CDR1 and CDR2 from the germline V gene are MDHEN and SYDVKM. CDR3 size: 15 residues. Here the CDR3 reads CASSFRDRENYGYTF. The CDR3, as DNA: TGTGCCAGCAGTTTCCGGGACAGGGAGAACTATGGCTACACCTTC.

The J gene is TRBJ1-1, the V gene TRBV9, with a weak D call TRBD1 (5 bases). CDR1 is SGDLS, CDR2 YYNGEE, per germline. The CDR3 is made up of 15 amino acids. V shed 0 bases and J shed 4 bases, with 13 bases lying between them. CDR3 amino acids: CASSVVDSGSTEAFF. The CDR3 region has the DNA TGTGCCAGCAGCGTAGTAGACAGTGGAAGCACTGAAGCTTTCTTT.

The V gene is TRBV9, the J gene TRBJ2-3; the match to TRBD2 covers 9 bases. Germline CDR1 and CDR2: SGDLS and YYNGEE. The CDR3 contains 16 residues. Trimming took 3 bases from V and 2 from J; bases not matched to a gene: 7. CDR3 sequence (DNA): TGTGCCAGCAGCGATAGTCTAGCGGGACCCACAGATACGCAGTATTTT. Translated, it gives CASSDSLAGPTDTQYF.

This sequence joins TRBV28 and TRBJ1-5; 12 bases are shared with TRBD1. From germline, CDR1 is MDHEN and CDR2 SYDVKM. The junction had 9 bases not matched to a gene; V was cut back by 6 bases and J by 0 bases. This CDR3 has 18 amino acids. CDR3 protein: CASRLGTGGRNSNQPQHF. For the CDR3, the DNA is TGTGCCAGCAGACTTGGGACAGGGGGCCGGAATAGCAATCAGCCCCAGCATTTT.

CDR3 sequence reads: CASSGSGTVQETQYF. The DNA for the CDR3 is TGTGCCAGCAGCGGTAGCGGGACAGTCCAAGAGACCCAGTACTTC. The V gene is TRBV9, the J gene TRBJ2-5; TRBD2 might be the D (8 bases). V gave up 3 bases and J gave up 1 base, with 13 bases separating them. CDR1 and CDR2 from the germline V gene are SGDLS and YYNGEE. The CDR3 is 15 residues long. Full variable domain (outside the CDR3, taken from reference TRBV9 and TRBJ2-5): DSGVTQTPKHLITATGQRVTLRCSPRSGDLSVYWYQQSLDQGLQFLIQYYNGEERAKGNILERFSAQQFPDLHSELNLSSLELGDSALYFCASSGSGTVQETQYFGPGTRLLVL.

Written as DNA, the CDR3 is TGTGCCAGCAGCTTAGCGGGAGGGAAAGGCGACGAGCAGTACTTC. As protein: CASSLAGGKGDEQYF. The chain carries TRBV11-2 and TRBJ2-7; 8 bases are shared with TRBD2. Trimming at V came to 1 base and at J to 5 bases, leaving 7 bases not matched to a gene. The CDR3 runs 15 residues. Germline CDR1 reads SGHAT; CDR2 reads FQNNGV.

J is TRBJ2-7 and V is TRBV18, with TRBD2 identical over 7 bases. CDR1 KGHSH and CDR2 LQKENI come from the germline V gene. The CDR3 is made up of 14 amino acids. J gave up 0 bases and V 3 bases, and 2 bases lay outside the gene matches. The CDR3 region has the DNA TGTGCCAGCTCACCCCGGGAGGACTCCTACGAGCAGTACTTC. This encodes CASSPREDSYEQYF.

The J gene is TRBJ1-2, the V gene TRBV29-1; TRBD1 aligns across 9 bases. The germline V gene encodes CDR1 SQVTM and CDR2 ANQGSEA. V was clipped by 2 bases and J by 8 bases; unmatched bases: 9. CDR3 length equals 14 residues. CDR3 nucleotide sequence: TGCAGCGTTGAACTCACCGGGACAGGGTTAGGCTACACCTTC. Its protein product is CSVELTGTGLGYTF.

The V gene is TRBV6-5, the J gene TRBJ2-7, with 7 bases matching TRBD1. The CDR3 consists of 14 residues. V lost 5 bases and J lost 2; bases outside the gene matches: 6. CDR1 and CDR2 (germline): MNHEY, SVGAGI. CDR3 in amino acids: CASSGTGVTYEQYF. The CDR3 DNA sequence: TGTGCCAGCAGTGGAACAGGGGTTACCTACGAGCAGTACTTC.

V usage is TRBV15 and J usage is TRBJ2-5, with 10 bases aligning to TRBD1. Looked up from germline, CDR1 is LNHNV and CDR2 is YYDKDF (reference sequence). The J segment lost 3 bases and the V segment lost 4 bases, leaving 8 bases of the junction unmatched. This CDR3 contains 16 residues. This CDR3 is CATSKGGQGNKETQYF. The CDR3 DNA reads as TGTGCCACCAGCAAAGGGGGACAGGGGAATAAAGAGACCCAGTACTTC.

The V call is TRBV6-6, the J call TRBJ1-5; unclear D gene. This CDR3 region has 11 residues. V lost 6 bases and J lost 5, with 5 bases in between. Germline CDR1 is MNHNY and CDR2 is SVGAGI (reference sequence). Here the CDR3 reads CASSLDQPQHF. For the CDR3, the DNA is TGTGCCAGCAGCTTAGATCAGCCCCAGCATTTT.

In DNA form, the CDR3 reads TGTGCCAGCAGCGTAGGGCTAGCGGGAGGCGAGCAGTACTTC. Protein sequence: CASSVGLAGGEQYF. V usage is TRBV9 and J usage is TRBJ2-7; 11 bases agree with TRBD2. The ends lost 0 bases at V and 6 bases at J; junction bases unmatched: 2. Germline V gene sequence: CDR1 SGDLS, CDR2 YYNGEE. CDR3 length: 14 amino acids.

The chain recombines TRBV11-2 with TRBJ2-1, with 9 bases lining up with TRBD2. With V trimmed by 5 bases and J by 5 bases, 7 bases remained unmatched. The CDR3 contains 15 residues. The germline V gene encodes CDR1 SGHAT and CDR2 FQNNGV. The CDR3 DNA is TGTGCCAGCAGCCTGAGCGGGAGGATGAACAATGAGCAGTTCTTC. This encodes CASSLSGRMNNEQFF.

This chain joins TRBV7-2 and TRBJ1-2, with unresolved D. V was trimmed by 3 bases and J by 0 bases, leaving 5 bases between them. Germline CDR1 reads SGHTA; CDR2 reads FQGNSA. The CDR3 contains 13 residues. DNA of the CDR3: TGTGCCAGCAGCTTCGGGACTAACTATGGCTACACCTTC. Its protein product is CASSFGTNYGYTF.

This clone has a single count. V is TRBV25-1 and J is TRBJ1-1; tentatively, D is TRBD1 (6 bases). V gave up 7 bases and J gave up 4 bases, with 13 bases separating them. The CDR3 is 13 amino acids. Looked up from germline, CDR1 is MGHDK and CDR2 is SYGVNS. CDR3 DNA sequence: TGTGCCAGCACAGGGGCATTGGGCACTGAAGCTTTCTTT. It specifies CASTGALGTEAFF.

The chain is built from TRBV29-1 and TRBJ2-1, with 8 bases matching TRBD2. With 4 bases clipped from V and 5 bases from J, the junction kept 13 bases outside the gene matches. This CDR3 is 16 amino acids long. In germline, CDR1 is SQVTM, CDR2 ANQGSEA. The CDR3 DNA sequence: TGCAGCGTTGTAGCTCAGACTAGCGTACACAACAATGAGCAGTTCTTC. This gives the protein CSVVAQTSVHNNEQFF.

This chain's CDR3 is CASSQDTSGSSYEQYF. The CDR3 region has the DNA TGCGCCAGCAGCCAAGATACTAGCGGGAGCTCCTACGAGCAGTACTTC. The chain combines TRBV4-3 with TRBJ2-7; 11 nucleotides agree with TRBD2. This CDR3 has 16 residues. V lost 0 bases, J lost 0 bases, and 1 base stayed unmatched. CDR1 and CDR2 (germline): LGHNA, YSLEER.

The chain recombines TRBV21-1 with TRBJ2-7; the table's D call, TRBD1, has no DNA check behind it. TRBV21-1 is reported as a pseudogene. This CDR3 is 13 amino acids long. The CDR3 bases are TGTGCCAGCAGCCACACCCGACAATCCGAGCAGTACTTC. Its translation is CASSHTRQSEQYF.

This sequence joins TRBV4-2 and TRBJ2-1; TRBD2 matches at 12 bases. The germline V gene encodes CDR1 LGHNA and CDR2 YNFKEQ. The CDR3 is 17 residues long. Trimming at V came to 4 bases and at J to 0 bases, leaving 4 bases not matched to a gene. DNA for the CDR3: TGTGCCAGCAGCCGCGGACTAGCGGGAATCTCCTACAATGAGCAGTTCTTC. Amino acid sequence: CASSRGLAGISYNEQFF.

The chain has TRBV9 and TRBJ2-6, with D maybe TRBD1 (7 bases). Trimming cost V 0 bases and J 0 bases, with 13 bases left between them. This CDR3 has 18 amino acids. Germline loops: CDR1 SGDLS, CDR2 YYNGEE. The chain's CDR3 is CASSVAAGQLSGANVLTF. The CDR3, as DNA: TGTGCCAGCAGCGTAGCGGCGGGACAGCTCTCTGGGGCCAACGTCCTGACTTTC. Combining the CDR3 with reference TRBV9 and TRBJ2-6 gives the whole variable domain DSGVTQTPKHLITATGQRVTLRCSPRSGDLSVYWYQQSLDQGLQFLIQYYNGEERAKGNILERFSAQQFPDLHSELNLSSLELGDSALYFCASSVAAGQLSGANVLTFGAGSRLTVL.

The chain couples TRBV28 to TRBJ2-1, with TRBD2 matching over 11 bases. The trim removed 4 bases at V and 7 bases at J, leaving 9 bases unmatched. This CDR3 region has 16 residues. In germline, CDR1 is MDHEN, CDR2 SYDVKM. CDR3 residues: CASSWDSGRAQNEQFF. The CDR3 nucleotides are TGTGCCAGCAGTTGGGATAGCGGGAGGGCTCAAAATGAGCAGTTCTTC.

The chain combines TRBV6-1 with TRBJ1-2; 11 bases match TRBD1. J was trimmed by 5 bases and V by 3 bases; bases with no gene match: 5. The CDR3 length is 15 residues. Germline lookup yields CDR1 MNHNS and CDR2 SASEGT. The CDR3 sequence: CASSDSGTGGYGYTF. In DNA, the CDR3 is TGTGCCAGCAGTGACTCCGGGACAGGGGGGTATGGCTACACCTTC.

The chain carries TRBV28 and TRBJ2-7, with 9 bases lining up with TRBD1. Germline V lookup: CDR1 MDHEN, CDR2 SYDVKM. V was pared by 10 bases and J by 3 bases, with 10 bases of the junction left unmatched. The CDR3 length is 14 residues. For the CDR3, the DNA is TGTGCCACTTTCCGGGACAGGGAAGTCTACGAGCAGTACTTC. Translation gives CATFRDREVYEQYF.

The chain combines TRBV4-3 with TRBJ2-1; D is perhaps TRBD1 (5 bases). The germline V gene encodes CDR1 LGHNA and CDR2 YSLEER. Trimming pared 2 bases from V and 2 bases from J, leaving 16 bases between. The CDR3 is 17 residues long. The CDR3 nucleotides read TGCGCCAGCAGCCAACTCCCCGACCAGGGCACCTACAATGAGCAGTTCTTC. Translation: CASSQLPDQGTYNEQFF.

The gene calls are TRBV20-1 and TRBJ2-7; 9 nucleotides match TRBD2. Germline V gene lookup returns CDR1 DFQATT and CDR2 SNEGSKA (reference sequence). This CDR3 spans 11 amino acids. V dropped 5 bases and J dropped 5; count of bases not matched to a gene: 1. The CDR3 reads CSAASGNEQYF. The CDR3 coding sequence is TGCAGTGCTGCTAGCGGGAACGAGCAGTACTTC.

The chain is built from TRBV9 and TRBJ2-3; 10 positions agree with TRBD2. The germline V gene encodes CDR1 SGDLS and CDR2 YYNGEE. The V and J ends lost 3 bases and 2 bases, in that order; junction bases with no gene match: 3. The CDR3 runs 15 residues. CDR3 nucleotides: TGTGCCAGCAGCGATACTAGCGGGAACACAGATACGCAGTATTTT. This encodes CASSDTSGNTDTQYF. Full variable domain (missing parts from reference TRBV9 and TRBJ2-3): DSGVTQTPKHLITATGQRVTLRCSPRSGDLSVYWYQQSLDQGLQFLIQYYNGEERAKGNILERFSAQQFPDLHSELNLSSLELGDSALYFCASSDTSGNTDTQYFGPGTRLTVL.